This T cell receptor (beta chain) was identified in a study of cytomegalovirus exposure and HLA in healthy donors. Study-wide findings and caveats: A later analysis linked a missense variant in DCLRE1C to the trimming of TCR beta V and J genes.

The CDR3 covers 12 residues. V was trimmed by 5 bases and J by 3 bases, leaving 9 bases between them. CDR1 and CDR2 from the germline V gene are SGHDT and YYEEEE. Amplification used 60 Vbeta primers and 13 Jbeta primers. Data came from immunoSEQ multiplex PCR; TCRdb stores just in-frame clones and leaves some out. The sample lists under 200,000 clones; approximately 80% were seen once. A remark on this clone: Its antigen is unidentified.

The sample comprised PBMCs. The source of this sequence is a man between 60 and 70 years old in good health and CMV-seronegative. This sequence joins TRBV5-6 and TRBJ2-7; maybe TRBD2 (5 bases). CDR3 loop: CASSALGYEQYF. Here the CDR3 DNA reads TGTGCCAGCAGTGCACTAGGCTACGAGCAGTACTTC.